The clone carrying this T cell receptor (beta chain) was counted ten times or more. A TCRbeta library incorporating unique molecular identifiers was prepared. TCRdb reprocessed the PCR reads with MiXCR, giving one entry per CDR3 protein. The table has 200,000 to 250,000 distinct CDR3 sequences, 8.5% to 10% seen once. This entry belongs to a study of T-cell reconstitution after alpha-beta-depleted transplantation in children. Trimming at V came to 5 bases and at J to 7 bases, leaving 9 bases not matched to a gene. This CDR3 has 15 residues. The V gene's germline CDR1 is SEHNR and CDR2 FQNEAQ (reference sequence).

The genes are TRBV7-9 and TRBJ2-1, with 9 bases identical to TRBD1. The sequenced sample was PBMCs from the stem cell graft donor, obtained from the stem cell graft. This receptor was obtained from a human donor who donated a stem cell graft to a child with acute lymphoblastic leukemia. The CDR3 coding sequence is TGTGCCAGCAGCACGACAGGGGGTATAGAGAATGAGCAGTTCTTC. Translated: CASSTTGGIENEQFF.